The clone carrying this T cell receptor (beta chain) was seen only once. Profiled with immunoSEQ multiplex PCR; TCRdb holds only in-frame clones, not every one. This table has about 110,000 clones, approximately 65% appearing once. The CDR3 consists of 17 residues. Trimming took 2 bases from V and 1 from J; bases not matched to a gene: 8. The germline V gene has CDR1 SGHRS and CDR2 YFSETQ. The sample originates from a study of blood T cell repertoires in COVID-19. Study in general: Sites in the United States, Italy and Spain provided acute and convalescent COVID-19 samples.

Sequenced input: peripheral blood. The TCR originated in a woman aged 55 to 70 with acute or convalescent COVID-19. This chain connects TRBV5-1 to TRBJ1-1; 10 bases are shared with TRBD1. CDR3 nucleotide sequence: TGCGCCAGCAGCTTCGGACAGGGGGTACCTGCGAACACTGAAGCTTTCTTT. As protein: CASSFGQGVPANTEAFF.